Each of the 15 T cell receptor beta chains below was sequenced from the same sample in a study of T cell responses to AZD1222 COVID-19 vaccine. Sequencing used immunoSEQ multiplex PCR; TCRdb keeps in-frame clones, though not all of them. There are roughly 200,000 clones in the sample; over 80% occur only once, and around 0.93% lies in the top ten. This material consisted of peripheral blood, taken 28 days after the second dose of the MenACWY control vaccine. Every receptor here comes from an adult who received the MenACWY meningococcal vaccine as a control.

The rearrangement joins TRBV28 to TRBJ1-1, with 7 positions matching TRBD1. There are 15 residues in the CDR3. The germline CDR1 and CDR2 sequences are MDHEN and SYDVKM. The V and J ends lost 6 bases and 4 bases, in that order; junction bases with no gene match: 11. CDR3 coding DNA: TGTGCCAGCAGCCGATTGACAGGGATCGGCACTGAAGCTTTCTTT. The encoded protein is CASSRLTGIGTEAFF.

The chain employs TRBV2 and TRBJ2-3; D gene ambiguous. The CDR3 consists of 12 residues. V lost 6 bases to trimming and J lost 2 bases, with 6 bases between them. Germline V lookup: CDR1 SNHLY, CDR2 FYNNEI. The CDR3 region has the DNA TGTGCCAGCAGATACACCACAGATACGCAGTATTTT. Protein: CASRYTTDTQYF.

The J gene is TRBJ1-6, the V gene TRBV5-4; no definite D call. The CDR3 spans 13 residues. V was pared by 9 bases and J by 11 bases, with 18 bases between. Germline V lookup: CDR1 SGHNT, CDR2 YYREEE (reference sequence). CDR3 bases: TGTGCCACACTAAGAGAGGCGTCGGCACCCCTCCACTTT. Translating gives CATLREASAPLHF.

This clone was detected once. This sequence joins TRBV5-8 and TRBJ2-7; 11 bases fit TRBD1. Per germline, CDR1 SGHTS and CDR2 YDEGEE. This CDR3 contains 15 residues. The V gene end was trimmed by 1 base and the J gene end by 2 bases; junction bases not matched to a gene: 2. In DNA, the CDR3 is TGTGCCAGCAGCTTGCAGGGACAGGGGGCCTACGAGCAGTACTTC. This encodes CASSLQGQGAYEQYF.

This chain joins TRBV5-6 and TRBJ2-1; D is unresolved. The V end was cut by 4 bases, the J end by 7 bases, with 15 bases between. The CDR3 totals 14 residues. Per germline, CDR1 SGHDT and CDR2 YYEEEE. The CDR3 DNA follows: TGTGCCAGCAGCACGCTCCTGGGTTCTAATGAGCAGTTCTTC. Amino acid sequence: CASSTLLGSNEQFF.

The chain joins TRBV12-3 or TRBV12-4 to TRBJ1-1, with no clear D. There are 11 residues in the CDR3. Deletions cut 6 bases from V and 7 bases from J, with 9 bases between. CDR3 coding DNA: TGTGCCAGCAGAGTAGGCCGTGAAGCTTTCTTT. This sequence encodes CASRVGREAFF.

CDR3 amino acids: CASRPPIWGGYTF. CDR3 bases: TGTGCCAGCAGGCCTCCCATTTGGGGTGGCTACACCTTC. The V and J genes are TRBV6-5 and TRBJ1-2; no clear D gene. Per the germline V gene, CDR1 is MNHEY and CDR2 is SVGAGI. V was pared by 6 bases and J by 7 bases, with 15 bases between. The CDR3 consists of 13 residues.

The V gene is TRBV6-6, the J gene TRBJ1-4, with no clear D. Germline CDR1 MNHNY, CDR2 SVGAGI (reference sequence). Trimming took 4 bases from V and 1 from J, leaving 7 bases between them. The CDR3 is 14 amino acids. The CDR3: CASSSSGTNEKLFF. The CDR3 coding sequence is TGTGCCAGCAGTTCCTCGGGAACTAATGAAAAACTGTTTTTT.

The genes are TRBV30 and TRBJ2-7; 10 nucleotides agree with TRBD1. The junction had 4 bases not matched to a gene; V was cut back by 5 bases and J by 6 bases. Germline lookup yields CDR1 GTSNPN and CDR2 SVGIG (reference sequence). The CDR3 length is 12 residues. CDR3 amino acids: CAWLDRGFEQYF. The DNA for the CDR3 is TGTGCCTGGTTGGACAGGGGGTTCGAGCAGTACTTC. Full variable domain (outside the CDR3, taken from reference TRBV30 and TRBJ2-7): SQTIHQWPATLVQPVGSPLSLECTVEGTSNPNLYWYRQAAGRGLQLLFYSVGIGQISSEVPQNLSASRPQDRQFILSSKKLLLSDSGFYLCAWLDRGFEQYFGPGTRLTVT.

The CDR3 reads CASSLLAGGTDTQYF. CDR3 nucleotides: TGTGCCAGCAGCCTCTTAGCGGGGGGAACAGATACGCAGTATTTT. This rearrangement joins TRBV7-2 to TRBJ2-3; 10 bases line up with TRBD2. Germline loops: CDR1 SGHTA, CDR2 FQGNSA. This CDR3 has 15 amino acids. J gave up 3 bases and V 5 bases, and 5 bases lay outside the gene matches. Supplemented by reference TRBV7-2 and TRBJ2-3, the full variable domain reads GAGVSQSPSNKVTEKGKDVELRCDPISGHTALYWYRQSLGQGLEFLIYFQGNSAPDKSGLPSDRFSAERTGGSVSTLTIQRTQQEDSAVYLCASSLLAGGTDTQYFGPGTRLTVL.

The chain links TRBV2 to TRBJ1-3, with D possibly TRBD1 on 5 matching bases. V gave up 0 bases and J gave up 2 bases, with 11 bases separating them. In germline, CDR1 is SNHLY, CDR2 FYNNEI. This CDR3 contains 16 residues. The CDR3 DNA follows: TGTGCCAGCAGTGAAGCGGCAGGGAAGGCTGGAAACACCATATATTTT. The encoded protein is CASSEAAGKAGNTIYF. Together with reference TRBV2 and TRBJ1-3, the CDR3 gives the full variable domain: EPEVTQTPSHQVTQMGQEVILRCVPISNHLYFYWYRQILGQKVEFLVSFYNNEISEKSEIFDDQFSVERPDGSNFTLKIRSTKLEDSAMYFCASSEAAGKAGNTIYFGEGSWLTVV.

In DNA, the CDR3 is TGCGCCAGCCGGCCGAGCTCTGGAAACACCATATATTTT. This codes for CASRPSSGNTIYF. This chain links TRBV4-3 with TRBJ1-3, with unresolved D. The CDR3 length is 13 residues. Trimming left V 8 bases short and J 0 bases short, with 8 bases between. In germline, CDR1 is LGHNA, CDR2 YSLEER.

V usage is TRBV6-4 and J usage is TRBJ1-6; D ambiguous. Germline-derived CDR1 and CDR2 are MRHNA and SNTAGT. The CDR3 consists of 14 residues. V lost 3 bases and J lost 7, with 10 bases in between. The CDR3 nucleotides read TGTGCCAGCAGTGAGGGCACTCGAAATTCACCCCTCCACTTT. Translated: CASSEGTRNSPLHF.

A few counts support this clone. V gene TRBV4-2 combines with J gene TRBJ1-2; D is uncertain. The germline V gene has CDR1 LGHNA and CDR2 YNFKEQ. CDR3 length: 15 residues. V was pared by 1 base and J by 4 bases, with 13 bases between. The CDR3 is CASSQGSVAGYGYTF. CDR3 sequence (DNA): TGTGCCAGCAGCCAAGGCTCGGTGGCGGGCTATGGCTACACCTTC.

The rearrangement links TRBV19 to TRBJ1-1; weak D call: TRBD1 (6 bases). V was shortened by 8 bases and J by 1 base, with 11 bases between the two germline ends. Germline CDR1 LNHDA, CDR2 SQIVND (reference sequence). CDR3 size: 13 residues. The CDR3: CASGKGGNTEAFF. CDR3 bases: TGTGCCAGTGGTAAGGGGGGGAACACTGAAGCTTTCTTT.